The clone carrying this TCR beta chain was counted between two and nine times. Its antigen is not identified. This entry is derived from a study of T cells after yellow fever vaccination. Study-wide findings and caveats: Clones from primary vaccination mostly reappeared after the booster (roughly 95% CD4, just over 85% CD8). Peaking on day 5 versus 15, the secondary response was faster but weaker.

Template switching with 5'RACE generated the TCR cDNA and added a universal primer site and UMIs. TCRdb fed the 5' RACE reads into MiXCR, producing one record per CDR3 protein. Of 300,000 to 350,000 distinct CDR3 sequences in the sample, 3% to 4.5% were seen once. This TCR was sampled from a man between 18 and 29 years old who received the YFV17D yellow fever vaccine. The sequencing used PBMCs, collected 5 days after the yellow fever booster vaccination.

CDR3 bases: TGTGCCAGCAGTCAGGAGGGACACCCGAAGTTCTTC. Protein: CASSQEGHPKFF. The V and J genes are TRBV6-5 and TRBJ2-1, with D possibly called TRBD1 or TRBD2 (6 bases each). CDR3 size: 12 residues. Germline V CDR1 and CDR2: MNHEY, SVGAGI. V lost 5 bases to trimming and J lost 14 bases, with 16 bases between them.